The sequence of this T cell receptor (beta chain) was determined in a study of blood T cell repertoires in COVID-19. Study context: T cells, B-cell-depleted T cells, or PBMCs provided the cDNA or gDNA that served as material.

Original processing notes: Estimation of nucleated cell counts was performed using reference gene primer amplification. Sequencing was performed with immunoSEQ multiplex PCR; in TCRdb, only in-frame clones are kept and a portion is missing. V, J and clone size are those of that table, while D and trimming were read from the DNA. The table records 150,000 to 200,000 clones, roughly 80% of them present only once. Enrolled during active infection, Seattle patients were then followed longitudinally. Germline V CDR1 and CDR2: MNHEY, SVGAGI. The CDR3 has 16 amino acids. Trimming pared 2 bases from V and 6 bases from J, leaving 17 bases between.

J is TRBJ2-1 and V is TRBV6-5, with D possibly matching TRBD2 (6 bases). The TCR comes from a woman aged 70-85 years with COVID-19, enrolled during active disease. Material: peripheral blood. The CDR3 DNA reads as TGTGCCAGCAGTTACCCTACGCTTAGCGGATCCAATGAGCAGTTCTTC. Its translation is CASSYPTLSGSNEQFF.